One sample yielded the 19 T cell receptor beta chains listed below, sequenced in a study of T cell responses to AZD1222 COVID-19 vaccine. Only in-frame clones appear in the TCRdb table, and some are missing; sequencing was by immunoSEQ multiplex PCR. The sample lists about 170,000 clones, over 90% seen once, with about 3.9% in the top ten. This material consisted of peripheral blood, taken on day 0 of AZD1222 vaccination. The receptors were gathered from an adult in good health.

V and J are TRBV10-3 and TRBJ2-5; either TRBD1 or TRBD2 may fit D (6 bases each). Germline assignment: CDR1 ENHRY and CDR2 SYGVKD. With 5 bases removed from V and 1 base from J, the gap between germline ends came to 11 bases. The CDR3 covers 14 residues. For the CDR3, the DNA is TGTGCCATCAGTCATAAGGGGGGCCAAGAGACCCAGTACTTC. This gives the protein CAISHKGGQETQYF.

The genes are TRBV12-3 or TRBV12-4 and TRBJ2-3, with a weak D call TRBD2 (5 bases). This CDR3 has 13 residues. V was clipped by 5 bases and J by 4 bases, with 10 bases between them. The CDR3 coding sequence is TGTGCCAGCAGTCCCCAGCGGCCAGATACGCAGTATTTT. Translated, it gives CASSPQRPDTQYF.

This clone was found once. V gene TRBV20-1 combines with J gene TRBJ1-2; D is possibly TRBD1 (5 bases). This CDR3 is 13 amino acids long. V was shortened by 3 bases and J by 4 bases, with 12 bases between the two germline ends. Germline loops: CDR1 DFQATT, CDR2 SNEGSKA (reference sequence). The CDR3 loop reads CSASLGRAYGYTF. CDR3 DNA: TGCAGTGCTAGTCTGGGCAGGGCCTATGGCTACACCTTC.

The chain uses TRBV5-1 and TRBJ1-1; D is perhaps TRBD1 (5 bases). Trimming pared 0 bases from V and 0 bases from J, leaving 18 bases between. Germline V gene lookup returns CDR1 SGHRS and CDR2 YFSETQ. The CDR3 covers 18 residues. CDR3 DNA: TGCGCCAGCAGCTTGGAACCCGCAGGGCGTCATATGAACACTGAAGCTTTCTTT. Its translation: CASSLEPAGRHMNTEAFF.

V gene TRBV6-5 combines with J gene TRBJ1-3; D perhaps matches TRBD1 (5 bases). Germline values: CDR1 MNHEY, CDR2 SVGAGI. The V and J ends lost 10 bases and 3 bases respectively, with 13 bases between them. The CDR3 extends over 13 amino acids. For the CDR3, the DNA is TGTGCCACCGCCGGGACTCTTGGAAACACCATATATTTT. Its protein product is CATAGTLGNTIYF.

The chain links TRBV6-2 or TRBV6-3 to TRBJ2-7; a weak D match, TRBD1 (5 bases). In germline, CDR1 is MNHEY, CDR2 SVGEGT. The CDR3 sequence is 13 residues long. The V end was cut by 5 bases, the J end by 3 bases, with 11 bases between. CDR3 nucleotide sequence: TGTGCCAGCAGTCCAGGGTGGGTCTACGAGCAGTACTTC. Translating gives CASSPGWVYEQYF.

CDR3 DNA: TGTGCCAGCACTGAGGGACAGAATAACTATGGCTACACCTTC. It is translated as CASTEGQNNYGYTF. The chain joins TRBV2 to TRBJ1-2, with 7 nucleotides matching TRBD1. Germline trimming cut 7 bases from V and 1 base from J; bases unmatched to any gene: 6. CDR3 length equals 14 residues. From germline, CDR1 is SNHLY and CDR2 FYNNEI.

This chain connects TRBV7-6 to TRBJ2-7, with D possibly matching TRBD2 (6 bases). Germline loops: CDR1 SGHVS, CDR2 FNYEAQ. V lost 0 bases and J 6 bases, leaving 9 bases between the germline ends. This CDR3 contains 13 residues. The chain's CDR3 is CASSLALEGEQYF. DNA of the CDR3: TGTGCCAGCAGCTTAGCGCTGGAGGGCGAGCAGTACTTC.

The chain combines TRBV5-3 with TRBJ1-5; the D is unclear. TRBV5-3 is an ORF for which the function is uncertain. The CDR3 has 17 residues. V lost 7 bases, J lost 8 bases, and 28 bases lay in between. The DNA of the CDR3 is TGTGCCAGATCATACCGACCCCCGCAGGTAGTAACTGAGCCCCAGCATTTT. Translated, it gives CARSYRPPQVVTEPQHF.

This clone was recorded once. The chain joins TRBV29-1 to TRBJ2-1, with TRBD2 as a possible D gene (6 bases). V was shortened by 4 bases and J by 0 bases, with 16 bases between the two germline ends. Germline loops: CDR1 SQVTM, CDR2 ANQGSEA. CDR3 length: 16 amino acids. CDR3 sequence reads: CSVGGTDWVSYNEQFF. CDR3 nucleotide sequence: TGCAGCGTTGGCGGGACCGACTGGGTCTCCTACAATGAGCAGTTCTTC.

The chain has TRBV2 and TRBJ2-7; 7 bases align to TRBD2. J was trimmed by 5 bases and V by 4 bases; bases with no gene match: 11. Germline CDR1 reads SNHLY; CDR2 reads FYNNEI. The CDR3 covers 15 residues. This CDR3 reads CASSGDVRLAHEQYF. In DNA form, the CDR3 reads TGTGCCAGCAGTGGGGACGTCCGACTAGCCCACGAGCAGTACTTC. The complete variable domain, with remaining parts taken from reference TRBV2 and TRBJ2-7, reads EPEVTQTPSHQVTQMGQEVILRCVPISNHLYFYWYRQILGQKVEFLVSFYNNEISEKSEIFDDQFSVERPDGSNFTLKIRSTKLEDSAMYFCASSGDVRLAHEQYFGPGTRLTVT.

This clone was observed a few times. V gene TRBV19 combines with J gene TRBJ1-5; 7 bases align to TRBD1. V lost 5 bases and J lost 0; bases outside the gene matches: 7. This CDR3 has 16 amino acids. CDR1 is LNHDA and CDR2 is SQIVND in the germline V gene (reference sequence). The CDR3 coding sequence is TGTGCCAGTAGTTCAGGACAGGAGTATAGCAATCAGCCCCAGCATTTT. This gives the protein CASSSGQEYSNQPQHF.

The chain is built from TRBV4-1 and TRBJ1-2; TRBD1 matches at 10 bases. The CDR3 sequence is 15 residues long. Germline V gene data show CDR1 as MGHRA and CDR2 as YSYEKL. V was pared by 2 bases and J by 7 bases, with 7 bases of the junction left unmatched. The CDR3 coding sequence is TGCGCCAGCAGCCAAACCGGGACAGGGGATGCTGGCTACACCTTC. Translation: CASSQTGTGDAGYTF.

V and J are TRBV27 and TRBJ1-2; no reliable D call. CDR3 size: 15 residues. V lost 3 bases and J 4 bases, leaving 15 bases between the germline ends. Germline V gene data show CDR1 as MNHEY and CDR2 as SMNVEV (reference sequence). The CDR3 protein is CASSFTPSSPYGYTF. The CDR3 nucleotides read TGTGCCAGCAGTTTTACCCCCAGTTCCCCCTATGGCTACACCTTC.

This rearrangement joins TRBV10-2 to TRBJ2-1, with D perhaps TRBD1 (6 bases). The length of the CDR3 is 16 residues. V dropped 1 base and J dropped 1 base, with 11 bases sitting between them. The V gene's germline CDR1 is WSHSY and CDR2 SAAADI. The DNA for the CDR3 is TGCGCCAGCAGTGAGTTCAGGGGAATTTCCTACAATGAGCAGTTCTTC. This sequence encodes CASSEFRGISYNEQFF.

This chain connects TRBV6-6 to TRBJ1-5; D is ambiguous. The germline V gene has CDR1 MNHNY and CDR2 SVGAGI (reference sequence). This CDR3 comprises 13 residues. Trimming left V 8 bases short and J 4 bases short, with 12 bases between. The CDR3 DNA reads TGTGCCAGCGTATACAGCGCGAATCAGCCCCAGCATTTT. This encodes CASVYSANQPQHF.

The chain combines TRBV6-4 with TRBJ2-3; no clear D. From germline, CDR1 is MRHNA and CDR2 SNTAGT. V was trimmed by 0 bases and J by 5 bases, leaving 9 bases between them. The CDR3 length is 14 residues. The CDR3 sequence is CASSDSEVRDTQYF. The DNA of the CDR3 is TGTGCCAGCAGTGACTCAGAGGTCAGAGATACGCAGTATTTT.

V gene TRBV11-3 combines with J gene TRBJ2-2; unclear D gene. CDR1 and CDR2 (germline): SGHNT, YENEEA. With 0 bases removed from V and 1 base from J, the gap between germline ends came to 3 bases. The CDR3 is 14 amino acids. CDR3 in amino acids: CASSLEENTGELFF. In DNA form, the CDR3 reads TGTGCCAGCAGCTTAGAGGAGAACACCGGGGAGCTGTTTTTT.

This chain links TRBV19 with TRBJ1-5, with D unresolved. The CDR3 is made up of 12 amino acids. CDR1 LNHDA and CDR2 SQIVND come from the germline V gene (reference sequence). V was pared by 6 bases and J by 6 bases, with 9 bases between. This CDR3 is CASRLAGQPQHF. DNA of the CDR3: TGTGCCAGTAGACTGGCAGGTCAGCCCCAGCATTTT.